This entry describes one TCR beta chain. What it binds is not known. Noted time point: pre-treatment sample, taken before nivolumab and TIL therapy. This specimen belongs to a study of TIL therapy for anti-PD-1-resistant metastatic lung cancer. Whole-study results and caveats: Patients were highly selected, enriched for treatment-naive, never-smoker and oncogene-addicted cases.

This was the immunoSEQ v3 assay. Survey-level samples got approximately 1.8 million read pairs; deep-level samples got about 5-6.5 million. The repertoire was sequenced with immunoSEQ multiplex PCR; TCRdb's copy has only in-frame clones and lacks some. The sample carries 25,000 to 40,000 clones, just under 75% recorded once. The sample here was blood, taken at baseline. The TCR originated in a woman between 30 and 79 years old with non-small cell lung cancer.

The CDR3 here is CAWLEAGVRETQYF. Written as DNA, the CDR3 is TGTGCCTGGTTAGAGGCGGGAGTGCGAGAGACCCAGTACTTC. V usage is TRBV30 and J usage is TRBJ2-5; the match to TRBD2 covers 7 bases. Germline V gene data show CDR1 as GTSNPN and CDR2 as SVGIG (reference sequence). V lost 5 bases to trimming and J lost 4 bases; unmatched junction nucleotides: 10. There are 14 residues in the CDR3.